Shown below are 5 T cell receptor beta chains from a single sample sequenced in a study of blood T cell repertoires in COVID-19. TCRdb's table, derived via immunoSEQ multiplex PCR, lists solely in-frame clones and lacks some. The sample yields approximately 200,000 clones, around 85% seen once. The source material was PBMCs or T cells enriched from blood (not recorded which). These receptors all stem from a woman between 35 and 50 years old with acute COVID-19.

This clone showed up just a few times. This CDR3 is CASSLDRGGDGYTF. The CDR3 DNA follows: TGTGCCAGCAGCTTAGATCGGGGGGGCGATGGCTACACCTTC. The rearrangement links TRBV11-2 to TRBJ1-2; a weak D match, TRBD1 (6 bases). This CDR3 is built from 14 residues. The V gene's germline CDR1 is SGHAT and CDR2 FQNNGV. V lost 0 bases, J lost 6 bases, and 11 bases lay in between.

V is TRBV27 and J is TRBJ2-1, with D unclear. The ends were cut back, 5 bases at V and 2 bases at J, with 13 bases in the middle. This CDR3 spans 15 amino acids. Germline CDR1 is MNHEY and CDR2 is SMNVEV (reference sequence). The CDR3 loop reads CASSPIWSPYNEQFF. CDR3 DNA: TGTGCCAGCAGTCCAATCTGGAGCCCCTACAATGAGCAGTTCTTC.

This clone was counted only a few times. V is TRBV28 and J is TRBJ2-1; D is perhaps TRBD2 (6 bases). Per germline, CDR1 MDHEN and CDR2 SYDVKM. With 7 bases removed from V and 6 bases from J, the gap between germline ends came to 16 bases. The CDR3 has 14 amino acids. Here the CDR3 DNA reads TGTGCCAGCACTTTTAGCGGAGGCGGCAATGAGCAGTTCTTC. Translation: CASTFSGGGNEQFF.

The gene calls are TRBV28 and TRBJ2-7; 7 bases agree with TRBD1. From germline, CDR1 is MDHEN and CDR2 SYDVKM. The CDR3 contains 12 residues. V shed 10 bases and J 5 bases; nucleotides not matched to a gene: 8. As DNA, the CDR3 is TGTGCCACTGACAGGGATACCGACGAGCAGTACTTC. Its protein product is CATDRDTDEQYF.

The J gene is TRBJ1-6, the V gene TRBV3-1 (or the pseudogene TRBV3-2), with 8 bases that match TRBD1. The germline V gene encodes CDR1 LGHDT and CDR2 YNNKEL (reference sequence). The CDR3 is 14 residues long. Unmatched junction bases numbered 5, after V lost 5 bases and J lost 8 bases. DNA for the CDR3: TGTGCCAGCAGCTGGACAGGGCGAGATTCACCCCTCCACTTT. Translation gives CASSWTGRDSPLHF.